The clone carrying this T cell receptor beta chain was seen more than once but under ten times. One end of the junction is discordant with germline, which a read error may explain. This record belongs to a study of blood T cells in healthy people across ages. Next came a second PCR, run for about 6 to 12 cycles, which used a sample-barcoded 5' primer along with a J-beta primer mix. One entry per CDR3 protein results from TCRdb running MiXCR on the 5' RACE reads. The sample yields 800,000 or so distinct CDR3 sequences, approximately 25% seen once. The CDR3 totals 18 residues. Germline V gene sequence: CDR1 SGHTA, CDR2 FQGNSA. This sample also appeared in a second study, on T cells of mothers and their children. According to that study: Three healthy Caucasian mothers, along with their six children, served as the donors.

This chain connects TRBV7-2 to TRBJ1-4; TRBD1 aligns across 7 bases. The specimen sequenced was blood. The TCR originated in a boy younger than 18 in good health. The CDR3 nucleotides are TGTGCCAGCAGCTACAGCTGGGGCGGGACAGCAACTAATGAAAAACTGGTTTTT. The encoded protein is CASSYSWGGTATNEKLVF.